This TCR beta chain was identified during a study of beta chain features in type 1 diabetes. V shed 2 bases, J shed 6 bases, and the junction held 2 bases outside the gene matches. The CDR3 covers 15 residues. CDR1 is SEHNR, CDR2 FQNEAQ, per germline (reference sequence). This clone was detected a few times. The same CDR3 can be traced to other DNA sequences in this sample. A CD45RO/CCR7/CD25/CD127/CD95/CD27 panel sorted naive, central memory, regulatory and stem cell-like memory CD4+ cells. Sequenced material consisted of expressed TCRB transcripts (all of the isolated RNA was reverse transcribed). The protocol was immunoSEQ multiplex PCR, while the TCRdb copy is restricted to in-frame clones and leaves out a portion. The table records over 350,000 clones, over 13% of them present only once.

Source material: naive CD4+ T cells from blood. The origin of this receptor is a woman under 30 in good health. The gene calls are TRBV7-9 and TRBJ2-1; 12 nucleotides agree with TRBD2. DNA of the CDR3: TGTGCCAGCAGCTTACTAGCGGGAGGGGGCAATGAGCAGTTCTTC. It codes for CASSLLAGGGNEQFF.